The 8 T cell receptor beta chains listed next were all sequenced from one sample in a study of beta chain features in type 1 diabetes. Sequencing targeted expressed TCRB transcripts, as all isolated RNA had been reverse transcribed. TCRdb keeps only in-frame clones here, not all; method: immunoSEQ multiplex PCR. The sample lists under 400,000 clones, around a fifth occurring once. Material: naive CD4+ T cells from blood. The receptors derive from a woman aged 18-29 years in good health.

The chain employs TRBV29-1 and TRBJ1-1; perhaps TRBD1 as D (5 bases). Deletions cut 7 bases from V and 2 bases from J, with 11 bases between. Germline values: CDR1 SQVTM, CDR2 ANQGSEA. CDR3 size: 12 residues. CDR3 nucleotide sequence: TGCAGCGGCGGACATATAAACACTGAAGCTTTCTTT. Its translation is CSGGHINTEAFF. The variable domain in full, with the rest retrieved from reference TRBV29-1 and TRBJ1-1, is SAVISQKPSRDICQRGTSLTIQCQVDSQVTMMFWYRQQPGQSLTLIATANQGSEATYESGFVIDKFPISRPNLTFSTLTVSNMSPEDSSIYLCSGGHINTEAFFGQGTRLTVV.

The V call is TRBV7-9, the J call TRBJ1-1; D uncertain. Germline V gene data show CDR1 as SEHNR and CDR2 as FQNEAQ (reference sequence). The CDR3 contains 13 residues. Between the trimmed V and J ends, which lost 7 bases and 6 bases, there was a span of 15 bases. Here the CDR3 reads CASTLLRTSEAFF. CDR3 DNA: TGTGCCAGCACCCTACTTCGTACTTCTGAAGCTTTCTTT.

This clone was counted a few times. The chain couples TRBV25-1 to TRBJ2-7; D is possibly TRBD2 (5 bases). The ends were cut back, 6 bases at V and 5 bases at J, with 8 bases in the middle. CDR1 and CDR2 (germline): MGHDK, SYGVNS. This CDR3 is built from 11 residues. The CDR3 sequence: CASSPGNEQYF. The DNA of the CDR3 is TGTGCCAGCAGCCCCGGGAACGAGCAGTACTTC.

This clone was detected only a few times. The chain is built from TRBV6-1 and TRBJ1-2; 8 bases map to TRBD1. CDR1 and CDR2 from the germline V gene are MNHNS and SASEGT. V was pared by 4 bases and J by 4 bases, with 14 bases of the junction left unmatched. This CDR3 comprises 17 residues. The CDR3 loop reads CASSGSRTGRLTYGYTF. CDR3 nucleotides: TGTGCCAGCAGTGGCTCCCGGACAGGGAGATTAACCTATGGCTACACCTTC.

A few counts support this clone. CDR3 loop: CASSDSQGYNGYTF. The CDR3 DNA reads as TGTGCCAGCAGTGACTCACAGGGTTACAATGGCTACACCTTC. V is TRBV6-4 and J is TRBJ1-2; TRBD1 might be the D (6 bases). The ends were cut back, 0 bases at V and 6 bases at J, with 11 bases in the middle. This CDR3 has 14 residues. CDR1 MRHNA and CDR2 SNTAGT come from the germline V gene.

The V gene is TRBV7-9, the J gene TRBJ2-7, with 7 bases fitting TRBD1. The germline V gene encodes CDR1 SEHNR and CDR2 FQNEAQ (reference sequence). The trim removed 2 bases at V and 1 base at J, leaving 11 bases unmatched. The CDR3 is 17 residues long. Written as DNA, the CDR3 is TGTGCCAGCAGCTTACCCTTCGGGGCCAGGGGGTCCTACGAGCAGTACTTC. It yields the protein CASSLPFGARGSYEQYF.

This clone has only a few counts. V and J are TRBV7-2 and TRBJ2-7; D is perhaps TRBD2 (7 bases). Germline loops: CDR1 SGHTA, CDR2 FQGNSA. This CDR3 is 14 amino acids long. The ends were cut back, 0 bases at V and 4 bases at J, with 10 bases in the middle. The DNA for the CDR3 is TGTGCCAGCAGCTTAGCCGGGGGGCGGTACGAGCAGTACTTC. Amino acids: CASSLAGGRYEQYF.

The chain couples TRBV5-1 to TRBJ2-7; 10 bases agree with TRBD2. Germline trimming cut 5 bases from V and 1 base from J; bases unmatched to any gene: 6. This CDR3 contains 15 residues. Germline CDR1 is SGHRS and CDR2 is YFSETQ. As DNA, the CDR3 is TGCGCCAGCAGTCCGACTAGCGGGCCGTCCTACGAGCAGTACTTC. Amino acid sequence: CASSPTSGPSYEQYF. The full variable domain, its missing parts supplied by reference TRBV5-1 and TRBJ2-7, is KAGVTQTPRYLIKTRGQQVTLSCSPISGHRSVSWYQQTPGQGLQFLFEYFSETQRNKGNFPGRFSGRQFSNSRSEMNVSTLELGDSALYLCASSPTSGPSYEQYFGPGTRLTVT.